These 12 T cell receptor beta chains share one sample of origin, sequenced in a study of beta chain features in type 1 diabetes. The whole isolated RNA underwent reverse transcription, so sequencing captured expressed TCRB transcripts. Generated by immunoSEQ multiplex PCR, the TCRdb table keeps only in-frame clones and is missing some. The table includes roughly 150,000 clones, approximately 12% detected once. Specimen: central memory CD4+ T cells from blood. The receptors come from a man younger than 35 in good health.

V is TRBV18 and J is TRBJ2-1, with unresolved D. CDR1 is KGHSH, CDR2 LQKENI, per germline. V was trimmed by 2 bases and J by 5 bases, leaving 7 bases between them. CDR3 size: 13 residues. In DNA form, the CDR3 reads TGTGCCAGCTCACCAGGATTCAACAATGAGCAGTTCTTC. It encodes CASSPGFNNEQFF.

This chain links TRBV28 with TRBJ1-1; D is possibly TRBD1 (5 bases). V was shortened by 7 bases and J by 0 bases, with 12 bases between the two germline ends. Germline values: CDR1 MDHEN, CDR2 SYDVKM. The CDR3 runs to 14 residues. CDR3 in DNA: TGTGCCAGCACCCCACAGGACTTGAACACTGAAGCTTTCTTT. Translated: CASTPQDLNTEAFF.

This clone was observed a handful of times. Written as DNA, the CDR3 is TGTGCCAGCAGCCCGATCGGGGGGCCCTACGAGCAGTACTTC. Its translation: CASSPIGGPYEQYF. The rearrangement joins TRBV7-2 to TRBJ2-7; TRBD2 is a possible D gene (7 bases). This CDR3 region has 14 residues. Per germline, CDR1 SGHTA and CDR2 FQGNSA. V lost 5 bases and J 2 bases, leaving 13 bases between the germline ends. The full variable domain, its missing parts supplied by reference TRBV7-2 and TRBJ2-7, is GAGVSQSPSNKVTEKGKDVELRCDPISGHTALYWYRQSLGQGLEFLIYFQGNSAPDKSGLPSDRFSAERTGGSVSTLTIQRTQQEDSAVYLCASSPIGGPYEQYFGPGTRLTVT.

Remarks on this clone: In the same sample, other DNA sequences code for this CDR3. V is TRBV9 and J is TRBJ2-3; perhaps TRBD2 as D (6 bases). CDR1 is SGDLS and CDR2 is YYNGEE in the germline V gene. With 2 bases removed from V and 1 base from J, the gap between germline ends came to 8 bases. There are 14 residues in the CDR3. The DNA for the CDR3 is TGTGCCAGCAGCGTCGGGGGACGCACAGATACGCAGTATTTT. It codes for CASSVGGRTDTQYF. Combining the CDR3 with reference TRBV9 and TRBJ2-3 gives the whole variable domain DSGVTQTPKHLITATGQRVTLRCSPRSGDLSVYWYQQSLDQGLQFLIQYYNGEERAKGNILERFSAQQFPDLHSELNLSSLELGDSALYFCASSVGGRTDTQYFGPGTRLTVL.

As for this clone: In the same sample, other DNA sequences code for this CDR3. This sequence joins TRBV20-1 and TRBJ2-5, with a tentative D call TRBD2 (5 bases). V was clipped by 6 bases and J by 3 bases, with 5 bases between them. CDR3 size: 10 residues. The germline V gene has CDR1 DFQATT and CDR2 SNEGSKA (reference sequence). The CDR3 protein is CSAEEETQYF. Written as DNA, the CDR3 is TGCAGTGCGGAGGAAGAGACCCAGTACTTC.

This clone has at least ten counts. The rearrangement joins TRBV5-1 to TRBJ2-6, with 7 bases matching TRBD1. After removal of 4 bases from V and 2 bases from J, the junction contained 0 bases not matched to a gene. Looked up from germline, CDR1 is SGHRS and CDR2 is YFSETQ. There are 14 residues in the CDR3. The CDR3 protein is CASSQGAGANVLTF. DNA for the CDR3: TGCGCCAGCAGCCAGGGGGCTGGGGCCAACGTCCTGACTTTC.

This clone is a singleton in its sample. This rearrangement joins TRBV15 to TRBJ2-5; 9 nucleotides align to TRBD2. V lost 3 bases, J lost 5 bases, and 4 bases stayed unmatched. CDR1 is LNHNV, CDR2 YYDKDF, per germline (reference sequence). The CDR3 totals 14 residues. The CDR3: CATSRGSGGETQYF. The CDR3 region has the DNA TGTGCCACCAGCAGGGGTAGCGGGGGTGAGACCCAGTACTTC.

In DNA, the CDR3 is TGTGCCAGCAGCGTAGATGTCGGGGCTGGGGAGCAGTACTTC. Protein product: CASSVDVGAGEQYF. V is TRBV9 and J is TRBJ2-7, with D perhaps TRBD1 or TRBD2 (5 bases each). The V and J ends lost 0 bases and 7 bases respectively, with 14 bases between them. Germline-derived CDR1 and CDR2 are SGDLS and YYNGEE. The CDR3 is 14 amino acids.

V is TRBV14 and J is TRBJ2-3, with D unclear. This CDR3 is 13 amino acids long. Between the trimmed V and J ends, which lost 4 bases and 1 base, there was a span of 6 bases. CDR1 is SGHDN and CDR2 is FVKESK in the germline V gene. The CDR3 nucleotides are TGTGCCAGCAGCCCGGACGGCACAGATACGCAGTATTTT. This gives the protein CASSPDGTDTQYF.

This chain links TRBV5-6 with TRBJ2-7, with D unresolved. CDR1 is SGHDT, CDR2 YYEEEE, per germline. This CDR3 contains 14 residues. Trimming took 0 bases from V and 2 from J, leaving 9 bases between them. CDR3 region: CASSLVAVPYEQYF. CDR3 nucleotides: TGTGCCAGCAGCTTGGTGGCAGTGCCCTACGAGCAGTACTTC. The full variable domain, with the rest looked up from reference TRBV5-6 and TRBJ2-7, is DAGVTQSPTHLIKTRGQQVTLRCSPKSGHDTVSWYQQALGQGPQFIFQYYEEEERQRGNFPDRFSGHQFPNYSSELNVNALLLGDSALYLCASSLVAVPYEQYFGPGTRLTVT.

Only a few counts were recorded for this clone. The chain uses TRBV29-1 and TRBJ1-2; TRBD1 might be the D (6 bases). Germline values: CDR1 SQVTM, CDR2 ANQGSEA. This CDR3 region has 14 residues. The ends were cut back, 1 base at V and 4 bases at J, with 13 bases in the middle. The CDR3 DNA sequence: TGCAGCGTTGAAGCCCCACAGGGAGGCTATGGCTACACCTTC. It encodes CSVEAPQGGYGYTF. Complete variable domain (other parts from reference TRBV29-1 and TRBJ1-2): SAVISQKPSRDICQRGTSLTIQCQVDSQVTMMFWYRQQPGQSLTLIATANQGSEATYESGFVIDKFPISRPNLTFSTLTVSNMSPEDSSIYLCSVEAPQGGYGYTFGSGTRLTVV.

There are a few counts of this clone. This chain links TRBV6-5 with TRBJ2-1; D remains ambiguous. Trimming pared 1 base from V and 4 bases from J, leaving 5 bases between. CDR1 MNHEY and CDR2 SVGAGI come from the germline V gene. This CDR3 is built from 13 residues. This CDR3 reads CASSYLQYNEQFF. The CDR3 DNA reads TGTGCCAGCAGTTACTTACAGTACAATGAGCAGTTCTTC.